A selection of T cell receptor beta chains follows, all from one sample in a study of T cells in Graves' hyperthyroidism and ophthalmopathy. TCRdb called the multiplex PCR reads again in MiXCR, with one record for every CDR3 protein. The sample consists of roughly 290,000 distinct CDR3 sequences, about 18% of them appearing once. Sample: blood. All receptors derive from a woman aged 55-70 years with Graves' ophthalmopathy. CDR3s include the opening cysteine and the closing phenylalanine or tryptophan. A D gene is named only where the DNA matches it firmly. Part of the rows lack a size; the others show once, few, many or a class for expanded clones.

j_call d_call v_call cdr3_length clone_size cdr3_nt cdr3_aa
TRBJ2-3 - TRBV5-5 14 many TGTGCCAGCAGCTACGGAATGGTGGCGGGTACGCAGTATTTT CASSYGMVAGTQYF
TRBJ2-5 TRBD2 TRBV28 14 - TGTGCCAGCAGTTTCGGGGCGGGGGGAGAGACCCAGTACTTC CASSFGAGGETQYF
TRBJ1-1 TRBD1 TRBV11-2 13 - TGTGCCAGCACCCTAGGACAGGGCGCTGAAGCTTTCTTT CASTLGQGAEAFF
TRBJ2-5 - TRBV10-3 13 many TGTGCCATCAGTGATCTTAACCAAGAGACCCAGTACTTC CAISDLNQETQYF
TRBJ1-4 - TRBV2 13 many TGTGCCAGCAGTGGCTCCGGGGGCGGAAAACTGTTTTTT CASSGSGGGKLFF
TRBJ2-5 TRBD2 TRBV7-9 15 many TGTGCCAGCAGTCTCGGACTAGCGGAGCAAGAGACCCAGTACTTC CASSLGLAEQETQYF
TRBJ1-1 - TRBV6-5 12 many TGTGCCAGCGTTAACGTCGGTCTGAAAGCTTTCTTT CASVNVGLKAFF
TRBJ1-6 TRBD1 TRBV7-9 17 many TGTGCCAGCAGCTTATCAAGCAGACAGGGGGTTTATTCACCCCTCCACTTT CASSLSSRQGVYSPLHF
TRBJ1-2 - TRBV24-1 14 - TGTGCCACCAGTGCCCAGCAAAGCCGTTCGGGCTACACCTTC CATSAQQSRSGYTF
TRBJ1-1 TRBD1 TRBV9 18 few TGTGCCAGCAGCGTAACCCCGACAGGGAAAGCGTCGAACACTGAAGCTTTCTTT CASSVTPTGKASNTEAFF
TRBJ1-1 - TRBV19 17 few TGTGCCAGTAATTCTAGGTTTGGTGCAGCTTTGAACACTGAAGCTTTCTTT CASNSRFGAALNTEAFF
TRBJ2-3 - TRBV6-2/TRBV6-3 18 - TGTGCCAGCAGTCCGTCCCCCATCTGGGCCAGTTTCACAGATACGCAGTATTTT CASSPSPIWASFTDTQYF
TRBJ1-4 TRBD1 TRBV29-1 12 few TGCAGCGCCCGGGACAGGGGTGAAAAACTGTTTTTT CSARDRGEKLFF
TRBJ2-7 - TRBV6-5 18 many TGTGCCAGCAGTTACTCGAGGGTGACTGGTCACCTTACCTACGAGCAGTACTTC CASSYSRVTGHLTYEQYF
TRBJ1-1 - TRBV2 12 many TGTGCCAGCAGTGTTGGGGACACTGAAGCTTTCTTT CASSVGDTEAFF
TRBJ2-5 TRBD2 TRBV7-9 17 many TGTGCCAGCAGGCAAGGAGTAGCGGGGGGGTCACAAGAGACCCAGTACTTC CASRQGVAGGSQETQYF
TRBJ2-6 - TRBV29-1 12 few TGCAGCGTTGGACCTGGGGCCAACGTCCTGACTTTC CSVGPGANVLTF
TRBJ2-4 - TRBV6-2/TRBV6-3 14 - TGTGCCAGCACAGTTCCGGAATATGGGAACATTCAGTACTTC CASTVPEYGNIQYF
TRBJ1-2 - TRBV7-9 15 - TGTGCCAGCAGCTTAAAGGGCAGGGTGAACTATGGCTACACCTTC CASSLKGRVNYGYTF
TRBJ2-3 - TRBV4-1 14 few TGCGCCAGCAGCCGATTGACGAGTGCAGATACGCAGTATTTT CASSRLTSADTQYF
TRBJ1-4 TRBD1 TRBV4-2 16 - TGTGCCAGCAGCCCGACACAACAGGGGGCCGGCGAAAAACTGTTTTTT CASSPTQQGAGEKLFF
TRBJ2-7 - TRBV12-3/TRBV12-4 11 many TGTGCCAGCAGTTTAGTCGGGGAGCAGTACTTC CASSLVGEQYF
TRBJ2-2 - TRBV5-8 13 once TGCGCCAGCAACTCCCTGGGGCCCGGGGAGCTGTTTTTT CASNSLGPGELFF
TRBJ2-5 - TRBV20-1 11 many TGCAGTGCTAGACATTCAAAGACCCAGTACTTC CSARHSKTQYF
TRBJ2-1 TRBD1 TRBV12-3/TRBV12-4 17 - TGTGCCAGCAGCCCATTCGGCGGGACAGGGTTGTACGATGAGCAGTTCTTC CASSPFGGTGLYDEQFF
TRBJ2-7 - TRBV18 13 - TGTGCCAGCTCACCATCGGGGGCTGGCGAGCAGTACTTC CASSPSGAGEQYF
TRBJ1-5 - TRBV7-2 13 many TGTGCCAGCAGCTTATTCGGGTTCCAGCCCCAGCATTTT CASSLFGFQPQHF